This is a list of T cell receptor beta chains from one sample in a study of blood T cell repertoires in COVID-19. Data came from immunoSEQ multiplex PCR; TCRdb stores just in-frame clones and leaves some out. The table shows about 280,000 clones, with approximately 83% occurring only once. Specimen: peripheral blood. All receptors derive from a woman in her 70s with acute or convalescent COVID-19. Both conserved end residues are part of each CDR3. D genes are given only for firm matches. Only part of the rows carry a size: once, few, many, or a class if the clone is expanded.

j_call	d_call	v_call	clone_size	cdr3_aa	cdr3_nt
TRBJ2-7	NA	TRBV3-1/TRBV3-2	NA	CASSHGGGSYEQYF	TGTGCCAGCAGCCACGGCGGGGGCTCATACGAGCAGTACTTC
TRBJ2-1	TRBD2	TRBV4-1	once	CASSWGGGADEQFF	TGCGCCAGCAGCTGGGGCGGGGGGGCCGATGAGCAGTTCTTC
TRBJ2-3	NA	TRBV2	NA	CVSAGREVRAQYF	TGTGTGTCTGCGGGAAGGGAAGTGAGGGCGCAGTATTTT
TRBJ1-1	NA	TRBV7-9	once	CASSPGFQGAFF	TGTGCCAGCAGCCCAGGATTTCAGGGAGCTTTCTTT
TRBJ2-3	TRBD2	TRBV5-6	NA	CASSRWATSGGPTDTQYF	TGTGCCAGCAGCCGGTGGGCCACTAGCGGGGGCCCCACAGATACGCAGTATTTT
TRBJ2-1	TRBD2	TRBV27	NA	CASRTSGGSYNEQFF	TGTGCCAGCAGGACTAGCGGGGGATCCTACAATGAGCAGTTCTTC
TRBJ2-7	NA	TRBV14	once	CASSQVEGRTVYF	TGTGCCAGCAGCCAAGTTGAGGGGAGGACGGTGTACTTC
TRBJ2-3	TRBD1	TRBV5-8	NA	CASSWKGQVADTQYF	TGTGCCAGCAGCTGGAAGGGACAGGTGGCAGATACGCAGTATTTT
TRBJ1-2	TRBD1	TRBV3-1/TRBV3-2	NA	CASSTPAFRGRDGYTF	TGTGCCAGCAGCACTCCCGCATTCAGGGGGCGCGATGGCTACACCTTC
TRBJ2-1	TRBD2	TRBV5-1	NA	CASSLVGGAGGYNEQFF	TGCGCCAGCAGCTTGGTAGGCGGGGCCGGGGGGTACAATGAGCAGTTCTTC
TRBJ2-1	TRBD2	TRBV5-1	NA	CASSPPGGGLNEQFF	TGCGCCAGCAGCCCCCCTGGCGGGGGGCTCAATGAGCAGTTCTTC
TRBJ1-4	TRBD1	TRBV5-6	NA	CASSTGTGLNEKLFF	TGTGCCAGCAGCACCGGGACAGGGTTAAATGAAAAACTGTTTTTT
TRBJ1-2	TRBD1	TRBV6-5	few	CASSYWGQGSSGYTF	TGTGCCAGCAGTTACTGGGGACAGGGAAGTAGTGGCTACACCTTC
TRBJ1-1	NA	TRBV7-2	once	CASSLGVRSTTEAFF	TGTGCCAGCAGCTTAGGGGTTAGGAGTACCACTGAAGCTTTCTTT
TRBJ1-6	NA	TRBV27	NA	CATKTDVNSPLHF	TGTGCCACCAAGACAGACGTGAATTCACCCCTCCACTTT
TRBJ2-5	TRBD1	TRBV25-1	NA	CASSENRGYQETQYF	TGTGCCAGCAGTGAGAACAGGGGGTACCAAGAGACCCAGTACTTC
TRBJ2-2	NA	TRBV7-3	NA	CASSLTRDSGELFF	TGTGCCAGCAGCTTAACTCGTGACTCCGGGGAGCTGTTTTTT
TRBJ2-2	NA	TRBV30	NA	CAWAGSSGELFF	TGTGCCTGGGCGGGGTCGTCCGGGGAGCTGTTTTTT
TRBJ2-3	NA	TRBV15	NA	CATSRSGRKADTQYF	TGTGCCACCAGCAGATCCGGCAGGAAGGCAGATACGCAGTATTTT
TRBJ1-6	NA	TRBV19	once	CATALRVLDSPLHF	TGTGCCACCGCGCTCAGGGTTCTGGATTCACCCCTCCACTTT
TRBJ1-5	TRBD1	TRBV6-5	few	CASSRPQGTQHF	TGTGCCAGCAGTCGACCACAGGGGACCCAGCATTTT
TRBJ2-1	TRBD2	TRBV7-9	NA	CASSLAGTSGGKQFF	TGTGCCAGCAGCTTAGCAGGGACTAGCGGGGGGAAGCAGTTCTTC
TRBJ2-3	NA	TRBV9	once	CASGHTTDTQYF	TGTGCCAGCGGCCATACCACAGATACGCAGTATTTT
TRBJ2-1	TRBD1	TRBV18	NA	CASSPRIGTGFNEQFF	TGTGCCAGCTCACCAAGGATCGGGACAGGGTTCAATGAGCAGTTCTTC
TRBJ2-7	TRBD1	TRBV5-1	few	CASSSGQGYEQYF	TGCGCCAGCAGCTCTGGACAGGGGTACGAGCAGTACTTC
TRBJ2-1	NA	TRBV6-2/TRBV6-3	NA	CASSGQSYNEQFF	TGTGCCAGCAGTGGGCAGAGCTACAATGAGCAGTTCTTC
TRBJ2-5	NA	TRBV11-3	NA	CASSLGDSGRRETQYF	TGTGCCAGCAGCTTAGGTGATTCAGGGCGTCGGGAGACCCAGTACTTC
TRBJ1-4	TRBD1	TRBV9	NA	CASSAGMDRGNEKLFF	TGTGCCAGCAGCGCTGGGATGGACAGGGGGAATGAAAAACTGTTTTTT
TRBJ2-5	TRBD1	TRBV18	NA	CASAAGTAETQYF	TGTGCCAGCGCCGCAGGGACAGCAGAGACCCAGTACTTC
TRBJ1-4	NA	TRBV6-5	NA	CASIGEGKLFF	TGTGCCAGCATTGGGGAGGGAAAACTGTTTTTT
TRBJ2-2	NA	TRBV7-9	NA	CASSPIRGTGELFF	TGTGCCAGCAGCCCCATTCGAGGCACCGGGGAGCTGTTTTTT
TRBJ1-2	NA	TRBV4-1	NA	CASSPEFQGGAYGYTF	TGCGCCAGCAGCCCAGAATTCCAGGGTGGGGCCTATGGCTACACCTTC
TRBJ1-2	NA	TRBV6-5	NA	CASGSAALYGYTF	TGTGCCAGCGGCAGCGCAGCCCTCTATGGCTACACCTTC
TRBJ2-5	TRBD2	TRBV5-4	NA	CASSLVAGGQETQYF	TGTGCCAGCAGCTTGGTGGCGGGGGGCCAAGAGACCCAGTACTTC
TRBJ2-1	TRBD2	TRBV11-2	NA	CASSRPSGRDEQFF	TGTGCCAGCAGCCGACCATCAGGGAGGGATGAGCAGTTCTTC
TRBJ1-1	NA	TRBV15	NA	CATSRGSIRTEAFF	TGTGCCACCAGCAGAGGAAGCATTCGCACTGAAGCTTTCTTT
TRBJ2-2	NA	TRBV6-5	NA	CASSLLGHGELFF	TGTGCCAGCAGCCTTCTGGGACACGGGGAGCTGTTTTTT
TRBJ2-3	TRBD1	TRBV5-1	NA	CASSSSGTGGTDTQYF	TGCGCCAGCAGCTCTTCCGGGACAGGGGGCACAGATACGCAGTATTTT
TRBJ2-3	TRBD2	TRBV11-3	few	CASSYRGASGGSTDTQYF	TGTGCCAGCAGCTATCGTGGGGCTAGCGGGGGCAGCACAGATACGCAGTATTTT
TRBJ1-6	NA	TRBV11-2	NA	CASSLAGQKNNSPLHF	TGTGCCAGCAGCTTAGCCGGACAGAAAAATAATTCACCCCTCCACTTT
TRBJ2-5	TRBD2	TRBV5-1	NA	CASSELAVYQETQYF	TGCGCCAGCAGTGAGCTAGCGGTATACCAAGAGACCCAGTACTTC
TRBJ2-3	NA	TRBV2	NA	CASSGIIADTQYF	TGTGCCAGCAGCGGTATTATCGCAGATACGCAGTATTTT
TRBJ1-5	NA	TRBV6-1	NA	CASSEAGAPNQPQHF	TGTGCCAGCAGTGAGGCAGGGGCCCCCAATCAGCCCCAGCATTTT
TRBJ2-1	TRBD2	TRBV3-1/TRBV3-2	NA	CASSRLAGDNEQFF	TGTGCCAGCAGCAGACTAGCGGGGGACAATGAGCAGTTCTTC
TRBJ1-6	TRBD1	TRBV2	NA	CASSPRRGLLGSPLHF	TGTGCCAGCAGTCCGAGGAGGGGGCTCTTGGGTTCACCCCTCCACTTT
TRBJ2-5	NA	TRBV5-1	few	CASSLAGETQYF	TGCGCCAGCAGCTTGGCCGGGGAGACCCAGTACTTC
TRBJ2-7	NA	TRBV27	NA	CASSTLGTKSYEQYF	TGTGCCAGCAGTACCCTAGGGACAAAGTCCTACGAGCAGTACTTC
TRBJ1-6	NA	TRBV5-8	NA	CASSLAGGNSPLHF	TGTGCCAGCAGCTTGGCGGGGGGAAATTCACCCCTCCACTTT
TRBJ2-1	NA	TRBV15	NA	CATSREKAGLLRVNEQFF	TGTGCCACCAGCAGAGAAAAGGCGGGGTTGCTTCGGGTCAATGAGCAGTTCTTC
TRBJ1-2	TRBD1	TRBV5-1	NA	CASSLSEGAYGYTF	TGCGCCAGCAGCTTGTCCGAGGGGGCGTATGGCTACACCTTC
TRBJ2-7	TRBD2	TRBV4-1	NA	CASSQVASGGTYEQYF	TGCGCCAGCAGCCAAGTAGCCAGCGGGGGGACCTACGAGCAGTACTTC